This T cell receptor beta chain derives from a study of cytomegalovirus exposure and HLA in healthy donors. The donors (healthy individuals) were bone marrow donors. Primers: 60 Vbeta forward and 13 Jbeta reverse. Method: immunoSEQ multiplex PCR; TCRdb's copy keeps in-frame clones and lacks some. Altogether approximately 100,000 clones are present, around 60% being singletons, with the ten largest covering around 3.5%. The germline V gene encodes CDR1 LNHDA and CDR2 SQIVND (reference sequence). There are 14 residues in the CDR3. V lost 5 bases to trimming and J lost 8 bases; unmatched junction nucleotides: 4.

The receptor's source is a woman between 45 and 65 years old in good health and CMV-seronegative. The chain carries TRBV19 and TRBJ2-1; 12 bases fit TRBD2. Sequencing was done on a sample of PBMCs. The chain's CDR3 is CASSPTSGSYEQFF. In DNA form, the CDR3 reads TGTGCCAGTAGTCCGACTAGCGGGAGCTATGAGCAGTTCTTC.